A single TCR beta chain is shown here with its context. The antigen remains unidentified. The record originates from a study of post-analysis software for immune sequencing data. Study summary: The cohort encompassed relapsing-remitting, secondary progressive and progressive-relapsing multiple sclerosis disease courses.

There are 14 residues in the CDR3. Germline V lookup: CDR1 SGHRS, CDR2 YFSETQ. V was pared by 4 bases and J by 1 base, with 3 bases of the junction left unmatched. Unique molecular identifiers were carried by the TCR beta cDNA libraries. TCRdb ran MiXCR on the PCR reads and lists one entry per CDR3 protein. Here the sample spans around 440,000 distinct CDR3 sequences, around 40% being singletons. General study findings and limits: When patients were compared with controls, about five TRBV segments were more frequent, TRBV5-6, TRBV5-1 and TRBV20-1 among them. Same-batch samples co-clustered strongly by F measure.

The sequenced material came from blood. V gene TRBV5-1 combines with J gene TRBJ1-1, with TRBD1 identical over 8 bases. The sequence came from a girl aged 10-17 years with multiple sclerosis. This CDR3 is CASSHGQGNTEAFF. The CDR3 region has the DNA TGCGCCAGCAGCCACGGACAGGGGAACACTGAAGCTTTCTTT.